Below, 22 T cell receptor beta chains from the same sample are listed, as sequenced in a study of early T cells in non-severe SARS-CoV-2 infection (dated by TCRdb to the early 2020s). Library preparation employed 5' RACE. TCRdb shows the sequencer as NextSeq 500. Clones were called with MiXCR by TCRdb after fastp trimmed the public reads at Q25, and only in-frame beta chains were retained. Rows are unified per CDR3 protein, each entry keeping the most common DNA and genes. The table for this sample lists 50,000 to 60,000 distinct CDR3 sequences; 11% of them were counted only once. The ten largest clones take up approximately 13% of the sample. The sequenced sample was whole blood. All receptors come from an adult who was a healthcare worker with PCR-confirmed SARS-CoV-2 infection or an uninfected control (not recorded which).

This clonotype was recorded many times. The CDR3 sequence: CASSNPTGFNYGYTF. As DNA, the CDR3 is TGTGCCAGCAGCAACCCGACCGGTTTTAACTATGGCTACACCTTC. V usage is TRBV7-8 and J usage is TRBJ1-2; D ambiguous. Germline CDR1 reads SGHVS; CDR2 reads FQNEAQ. CDR3 size: 15 residues. Trimming removed 5 bases at V and 1 base at J, with 14 bases between.

The chain combines TRBV7-9 with TRBJ2-5, with no clear D. The CDR3 extends over 13 amino acids. Per germline, CDR1 SEHNR and CDR2 FQNEAQ (reference sequence). Trimming removed 4 bases from V and 6 bases from J, with 12 bases in between. The CDR3 region has the DNA TGTGCCAGCAGCTCCTCATCTTTGAAGACCCAGTACTTC. Translating gives CASSSSSLKTQYF.

This clonotype came up many times. The chain links TRBV3-1 to TRBJ2-1, with D perhaps TRBD2 (5 bases). Germline V CDR1 and CDR2: LGHDT, YNNKEL (reference sequence). The germline V and J ends were trimmed by 6 bases and 0 bases, with 12 bases remaining between them. This CDR3 has 15 residues. The CDR3 here is CASREAKSSYNEQFF. CDR3 DNA: TGTGCCAGCAGGGAGGCGAAGAGCTCCTACAATGAGCAGTTCTTC.

The table lists this clonotype with many counts. V usage is TRBV29-1 and J usage is TRBJ2-7; TRBD2 might be the D (7 bases). V dropped 7 bases and J dropped 3 bases, with 31 bases sitting between them. The length of the CDR3 is 18 residues. The germline gives CDR1 SQVTM, CDR2 ANQGSEA. The CDR3 bases are TGCAGCGCCCGTCCGGGACAAACGGTGGGGGGGGCGGACTACGAGCAGTACTTC. Translation gives CSARPGQTVGGADYEQYF.

Judged by abundance, this clonotype is medium-sized. The chain recombines TRBV10-3 with TRBJ2-7; D is ambiguous. The CDR3 length is 12 residues. V was pared by 4 bases and J by 0 bases, with 4 bases between. Germline V lookup: CDR1 ENHRY, CDR2 SYGVKD. In nucleotides, the CDR3 is TGTGCCATCAGTGGGTCCTCCTACGAGCAGTACTTC. The encoded protein is CAISGSSYEQYF.

This clonotype is medium-sized within its sample. The genes are TRBV29-1 and TRBJ1-2; D might be TRBD1 (6 bases). Per germline, CDR1 SQVTM and CDR2 ANQGSEA. With 5 bases removed from V and 2 bases from J, the gap between germline ends came to 12 bases. This CDR3 is 13 amino acids long. In DNA form, the CDR3 reads TGCAGCGTTCTCGGACAGACCAACTATGGCTACACCTTC. It encodes CSVLGQTNYGYTF. Looking up the rest from reference TRBV29-1 and TRBJ1-2 gives the full variable domain: SAVISQKPSRDICQRGTSLTIQCQVDSQVTMMFWYRQQPGQSLTLIATANQGSEATYESGFVIDKFPISRPNLTFSTLTVSNMSPEDSSIYLCSVLGQTNYGYTFGSGTRLTVV.

This clonotype showed up just a few times. This chain uses TRBV9 with TRBJ2-1, with TRBD2 as a possible D gene (6 bases). The V gene lost 0 bases and the J gene lost 0 bases, with 7 bases spanning the gap. Germline V lookup: CDR1 SGDLS, CDR2 YYNGEE. The CDR3 is 15 residues long. CDR3 in DNA: TGTGCCAGCAGCGTAGATAGCGGCTCCTACAATGAGCAGTTCTTC. Its protein is CASSVDSGSYNEQFF.

The chain couples TRBV28 to TRBJ2-7; 9 bases match TRBD2. The CDR3 totals 15 residues. The V gene's germline CDR1 is MDHEN and CDR2 SYDVKM. V lost 4 bases to trimming and J lost 6 bases; unmatched junction nucleotides: 10. This CDR3 is CASSSIAGVLGEQYF. CDR3 coding DNA: TGTGCCAGCAGTTCCATAGCGGGAGTTCTGGGCGAGCAGTACTTC.

This clonotype was counted a few times. This sequence joins TRBV30 and TRBJ2-7; 8 positions agree with TRBD2. Germline CDR1 reads GTSNPN; CDR2 reads SVGIG (reference sequence). The CDR3 runs 13 residues. Trimming removed 0 bases from V and 6 bases from J; junction bases left unmatched: 4. CDR3 nucleotide sequence: TGTGCCTGGAGTGTGGGACTAGTAGGCGAGCAGTACTTC. The encoded protein is CAWSVGLVGEQYF. The variable domain in full, completed from reference TRBV30 and TRBJ2-7, reads SQTIHQWPATLVQPVGSPLSLECTVEGTSNPNLYWYRQAAGRGLQLLFYSVGIGQISSEVPQNLSASRPQDRQFILSSKKLLLSDSGFYLCAWSVGLVGEQYFGPGTRLTVT.

The table lists this clonotype with many counts. The CDR3 here is CASSSLGQGGNQPQHF. In DNA form, the CDR3 reads TGTGCCAGCAGTTCCTTGGGACAGGGGGGCAATCAGCCCCAGCATTTT. This sequence joins TRBV6-5 and TRBJ1-5, with 11 bases lining up with TRBD1. This CDR3 is built from 16 residues. The J segment lost 2 bases and the V segment lost 4 bases, leaving 4 bases of the junction unmatched. From germline, CDR1 is MNHEY and CDR2 SVGAGI.

This clonotype was seen ten or more times. The chain joins TRBV28 to TRBJ2-3, with TRBD2 matching 9 bases. The junction had 6 bases not matched to a gene; V was cut back by 0 bases and J by 2 bases. Germline loops: CDR1 MDHEN, CDR2 SYDVKM. The CDR3 is 17 amino acids. The CDR3 spells CASSLWTSGGPTDTQYF. The CDR3 DNA reads TGTGCCAGCAGTTTATGGACTAGCGGAGGGCCCACAGATACGCAGTATTTT. Drawing the rest from reference TRBV28 and TRBJ2-3, the complete variable domain is DVKVTQSSRYLVKRTGEKVFLECVQDMDHENMFWYRQDPGLGLRLIYFSYDVKMKEKGDIPEGYSVSREKKERFSLILESASTNQTSMYLCASSLWTSGGPTDTQYFGPGTRLTVL.

This clonotype was seen ten or more times. The chain joins TRBV7-9 to TRBJ1-5; D gene ambiguous. CDR3 length equals 15 residues. With 1 base removed from V and 1 base from J, the gap between germline ends came to 8 bases. The germline gives CDR1 SEHNR, CDR2 FQNEAQ (reference sequence). CDR3 amino acids: CASSLGAGSNQPQHF. For the CDR3, the DNA is TGTGCCAGCAGCTTAGGCGCTGGAAGCAATCAGCCCCAGCATTTT.

This clonotype has just a few counts. V is TRBV5-6 and J is TRBJ2-1; TRBD2 agrees at 10 bases. The ends lost 2 bases at V and 5 bases at J; junction bases unmatched: 4. The length of the CDR3 is 15 residues. The germline gives CDR1 SGHDT, CDR2 YYEEEE. Here the CDR3 reads CASSFTSGADNEQFF. CDR3 bases: TGTGCCAGCAGCTTCACTAGCGGGGCTGACAATGAGCAGTTCTTC.

This clonotype was seen repeatedly, ten times or more. This chain uses TRBV29-1 with TRBJ2-1, with D possibly being TRBD1 (6 bases). Between the trimmed V and J ends, which lost 7 bases and 4 bases, there was a span of 17 bases. The V gene's germline CDR1 is SQVTM and CDR2 ANQGSEA. The CDR3 sequence is 14 residues long. CDR3 coding DNA: TGCAGCGCCCTAAAAAGAACAGGGTACAATGAGCAGTTCTTC. Protein: CSALKRTGYNEQFF.

The genes are TRBV2 and TRBJ2-2; D is uncertain. Germline values: CDR1 SNHLY, CDR2 FYNNEI. This CDR3 is 12 amino acids long. V lost 5 bases to trimming and J lost 5 bases, with 6 bases between them. The CDR3 spells CASSRLTGELFF. CDR3 in DNA: TGTGCCAGCAGTCGTTTAACCGGGGAGCTGTTTTTT. Together with reference TRBV2 and TRBJ2-2, the CDR3 gives the full variable domain: EPEVTQTPSHQVTQMGQEVILRCVPISNHLYFYWYRQILGQKVEFLVSFYNNEISEKSEIFDDQFSVERPDGSNFTLKIRSTKLEDSAMYFCASSRLTGELFFGEGSRLTVL.

This clonotype is medium-sized by share. The V gene is TRBV29-1, the J gene TRBJ1-1; 10 bases match TRBD1. J gave up 5 bases and V 7 bases, and 7 bases lay outside the gene matches. The germline V gene encodes CDR1 SQVTM and CDR2 ANQGSEA. This CDR3 has 13 amino acids. The chain's CDR3 is CSANRQGATEAFF. The CDR3 DNA is TGCAGCGCAAACCGACAGGGGGCAACTGAAGCTTTCTTT.

The chain uses TRBV20-1 and TRBJ2-5, with 10 bases aligning to TRBD2. The V and J ends lost 2 bases and 1 base, in that order; junction bases with no gene match: 4. Germline values: CDR1 DFQATT, CDR2 SNEGSKA (reference sequence). This CDR3 comprises 15 residues. CDR3 region: CSARIWTSGQETQYF. In DNA form, the CDR3 reads TGCAGTGCTAGAATCTGGACTAGCGGCCAAGAGACCCAGTACTTC.

V and J are TRBV28 and TRBJ2-3; D gene uncertain. V lost 11 bases and J lost 2, with 14 bases in between. The CDR3 runs to 13 residues. CDR1 MDHEN and CDR2 SYDVKM come from the germline V gene. The CDR3 sequence: CACIDGDTDTQYF. CDR3 nucleotides: TGTGCCTGCATCGATGGGGACACAGATACGCAGTATTTT.

This clonotype was found many times. V and J are TRBV9 and TRBJ1-2, with D tentatively TRBD1 (5 bases). V was shortened by 1 base and J by 6 bases, with 10 bases between the two germline ends. Per the germline V gene, CDR1 is SGDLS and CDR2 is YYNGEE. The CDR3 contains 13 residues. This CDR3 reads CASSVQGDNGYTF. The CDR3 bases are TGTGCCAGCAGCGTACAGGGTGACAATGGCTACACCTTC.

V is TRBV27 and J is TRBJ1-3; TRBD1 matches 8 bases. The length of the CDR3 is 14 residues. V shed 2 bases and J 3 bases; nucleotides not matched to a gene: 0. Germline V gene data show CDR1 as MNHEY and CDR2 as SMNVEV (reference sequence). CDR3 nucleotide sequence: TGTGCCAGCAGTTTAGGGACAGGTGGAAACACCATATATTTT. Translation: CASSLGTGGNTIYF.

The V and J genes are TRBV4-1 and TRBJ2-2; weak D call: TRBD2 (5 bases). Germline loops: CDR1 MGHRA, CDR2 YSYEKL. V lost 0 bases and J lost 5, with 10 bases in between. The CDR3 covers 15 residues. CDR3 sequence: CASSQDPSRTGELFF. The CDR3 DNA reads as TGCGCCAGCAGCCAAGATCCTAGCCGGACCGGGGAGCTGTTTTTT.

This clonotype was counted only a few times. The chain links TRBV12-3 or TRBV12-4 to TRBJ1-2; D gene uncertain. This CDR3 comprises 15 residues. Trimming removed 5 bases at V and 3 bases at J, with 16 bases between. The CDR3: CASSLWVGDDYGYTF. CDR3 sequence (DNA): TGTGCCAGCAGTCTGTGGGTGGGAGATGACTATGGCTACACCTTC.